This T cell receptor beta chain was observed in a study of cytotoxic CD8 clonotypes in ibrutinib-treated CLL. In the study overall: Partial responses numbered roughly 24 and complete responses 2; after a median around 72 months, roughly 14 stayed remitted and 12 progressed. Response samples were obtained once patients had received a median around twelve months of treatment, range 6 to 36.

As for this clone: Its antigen is unidentified.

Trimming took off 2 bases at V and 0 bases at J, with 13 bases between the two ends. CDR1 KGHSH and CDR2 LQKENI come from the germline V gene. The length of the CDR3 is 16 residues. Whole-study results and caveats: Patients showed higher baseline clonality than age-matched healthy donors, and it tracked circulating CD8+ T-cell counts.

Sequenced by immunoSEQ multiplex PCR; TCRdb stores in-frame clones only, minus some. This sample has around 130,000 clones; less than 90% occur once, and the top ten carry around 3.3%. This sequence joins TRBV18 and TRBJ1-1; TRBD1 might be the D (6 bases). The sequencing here drew on PBMCs, taken after 24 months of ibrutinib treatment. This TCR was recovered from a human donor with chronic lymphocytic leukemia. CDR3 nucleotides: TGTGCCAGCTCACCAAGGACAGTCCTAATGAACACTGAAGCTTTCTTT. Translation: CASSPRTVLMNTEAFF.